Following are 25 T cell receptor beta chains from one sample sequenced in a study of blood T cell repertoires in COVID-19. Assay used: immunoSEQ multiplex PCR; TCRdb lists only in-frame clones, some missing. This sample yields over 200,000 clones, of which about nine tenths are seen a single time; over 7.5% belongs to the top ten. Sequences were obtained from peripheral blood. The receptors were gathered from a man in his forties who had recovered from COVID-19.

This sequence joins TRBV2 and TRBJ2-7; TRBD1 aligns across 7 bases. After removal of 7 bases from V and 2 bases from J, the junction contained 8 bases not matched to a gene. CDR1 and CDR2 (germline): SNHLY, FYNNEI. The CDR3 runs to 14 residues. In DNA form, the CDR3 reads TGTGCCAGCAAGCCCGTCAGGGGGACCTACGAGCAGTACTTC. Protein sequence: CASKPVRGTYEQYF. The whole variable domain, remainder taken from reference TRBV2 and TRBJ2-7, is EPEVTQTPSHQVTQMGQEVILRCVPISNHLYFYWYRQILGQKVEFLVSFYNNEISEKSEIFDDQFSVERPDGSNFTLKIRSTKLEDSAMYFCASKPVRGTYEQYFGPGTRLTVT.

The chain recombines TRBV20-1 with TRBJ1-1; the match to TRBD1 covers 7 bases. Unmatched junction bases numbered 3, after V lost 5 bases and J lost 9 bases. Germline assignment: CDR1 DFQATT and CDR2 SNEGSKA (reference sequence). The CDR3 has 10 residues. CDR3 sequence: CSADRVKAFF. CDR3 bases: TGCAGTGCTGACAGGGTTAAAGCTTTCTTT.

Ten or more counts support this clone. The chain joins TRBV7-9 to TRBJ2-1; 12 bases line up with TRBD2. CDR1 and CDR2 (germline): SEHNR, FQNEAQ (reference sequence). The CDR3 covers 15 residues. The junction had 6 bases not matched to a gene; V was cut back by 0 bases and J by 12 bases. Here the CDR3 reads CASSLALAGGIWQFF. DNA of the CDR3: TGTGCCAGCAGCTTAGCACTAGCGGGGGGCATATGGCAGTTCTTC. Drawing the rest from reference TRBV7-9 and TRBJ2-1, the complete variable domain is DTGVSQNPRHKITKRGQNVTFRCDPISEHNRLYWYRQTLGQGPEFLTYFQNEAQLEKSRLLSDRFSAERPKGSFSTLEIQRTEQGDSAMYLCASSLALAGGIWQFFGPGTRLTVL.

The chain recombines TRBV5-1 with TRBJ2-6, with TRBD1 identical over 8 bases. The CDR3 spans 17 residues. The germline gives CDR1 SGHRS, CDR2 YFSETQ. Trimming took 4 bases from V and 1 from J; bases not matched to a gene: 7. CDR3: CASSTTGVGSGANVLTF. The CDR3 nucleotides read TGCGCCAGCAGCACGACAGGGGTTGGGTCTGGGGCCAACGTCCTGACTTTC.

The J gene is TRBJ2-7, the V gene TRBV7-8, with TRBD1 as a possible D gene (6 bases). Germline CDR1 reads SGHVS; CDR2 reads FQNEAQ. Deletions cut 2 bases from V and 2 bases from J, with 13 bases between. This CDR3 is 15 amino acids long. CDR3 DNA: TGTGCCAGCAGCTTATCATCCGGGACACCCTACGAGCAGTACTTC. The encoded protein is CASSLSSGTPYEQYF.

This clone was observed a single time. The chain has TRBV28 and TRBJ2-7; 8 bases line up with TRBD1. Germline CDR1 reads MDHEN; CDR2 reads SYDVKM. The CDR3 contains 16 residues. The ends lost 6 bases at V and 4 bases at J; junction bases unmatched: 14. CDR3 sequence: CASSSPGDRRRYEQYF. CDR3 bases: TGTGCCAGCAGCTCCCCGGGGGACAGGCGTAGGTACGAGCAGTACTTC.

For the CDR3, the DNA is TGTGCCAGCGGCCCGGACAGGGGAATCTACGAGCAGTACTTC. As protein: CASGPDRGIYEQYF. The V and J genes are TRBV7-9 and TRBJ2-7, with 9 bases aligning to TRBD1. The CDR3 runs 14 residues. V shed 8 bases and J 3 bases; nucleotides not matched to a gene: 8. From germline, CDR1 is SEHNR and CDR2 FQNEAQ (reference sequence). Using reference TRBV7-9 and TRBJ2-7 for the parts outside the CDR3, the full variable domain is DTGVSQNPRHKITKRGQNVTFRCDPISEHNRLYWYRQTLGQGPEFLTYFQNEAQLEKSRLLSDRFSAERPKGSFSTLEIQRTEQGDSAMYLCASGPDRGIYEQYFGPGTRLTVT.

This chain uses TRBV6-2 or TRBV6-3 with TRBJ2-7; 8 bases match TRBD1. Germline values: CDR1 MNHEY, CDR2 SVGEGT. With V trimmed by 0 bases and J by 4 bases, 11 bases remained unmatched. The CDR3 has 17 residues. DNA for the CDR3: TGTGCCAGCAGTTACTCGAATGGTCTTCGACAGGGGTACGAGCAGTACTTC. It translates to CASSYSNGLRQGYEQYF.

V usage is TRBV5-1 and J usage is TRBJ1-4, with D possibly being TRBD1 (5 bases). The CDR3 is 14 residues long. Germline assignment: CDR1 SGHRS and CDR2 YFSETQ. With 0 bases removed from V and 8 bases from J, the gap between germline ends came to 11 bases. The CDR3 nucleotides are TGCGCCAGCAGCTTGGCAGGGTATCGGGAAAAACTGTTTTTT. Amino acid sequence: CASSLAGYREKLFF. Full variable domain (outside the CDR3, taken from reference TRBV5-1 and TRBJ1-4): KAGVTQTPRYLIKTRGQQVTLSCSPISGHRSVSWYQQTPGQGLQFLFEYFSETQRNKGNFPGRFSGRQFSNSRSEMNVSTLELGDSALYLCASSLAGYREKLFFGSGTQLSVL.

The rearrangement joins TRBV29-1 to TRBJ1-1, with TRBD1 as a possible D gene (5 bases). This CDR3 comprises 14 residues. Per germline, CDR1 SQVTM and CDR2 ANQGSEA. Trimming removed 5 bases from V and 3 bases from J, with 16 bases in between. The CDR3 nucleotides read TGCAGCGTTTCTCGGGGAGGGGTGGACACTGAAGCTTTCTTT. This encodes CSVSRGGVDTEAFF.

V is TRBV6-5 and J is TRBJ1-1; TRBD1 is a possible D gene (6 bases). Per germline, CDR1 MNHEY and CDR2 SVGAGI. The ends were cut back, 5 bases at V and 5 bases at J, with 12 bases in the middle. The CDR3 contains 13 residues. The chain's CDR3 is CASSRARGTEAFF. CDR3 nucleotides: TGTGCCAGCAGTAGGGCTAGGGGGACTGAAGCTTTCTTT.

The rearrangement links TRBV10-3 to TRBJ1-6, with 7 positions matching TRBD1. This CDR3 contains 13 residues. Germline values: CDR1 ENHRY, CDR2 SYGVKD. J was trimmed by 7 bases and V by 7 bases; bases with no gene match: 4. This CDR3 reads CAITGGQNSPLHF. For the CDR3, the DNA is TGTGCCATCACAGGGGGGCAAAATTCACCCCTCCACTTT.

V usage is TRBV7-9 and J usage is TRBJ2-3; 7 bases align to TRBD2. The CDR3 covers 16 residues. Losses at the gene ends were 5 bases for V and 1 base for J; bases not matched to a gene: 9. Germline assignment: CDR1 SEHNR and CDR2 FQNEAQ (reference sequence). CDR3 coding DNA: TGTGCCAGCAGCCCCCGCCCGGGGGGTGGCACAGATACGCAGTATTTT. Amino acids: CASSPRPGGGTDTQYF.

This chain joins TRBV3-1 (or the pseudogene TRBV3-2) and TRBJ2-1; 8 nucleotides agree with TRBD2. CDR1 LGHDT and CDR2 YNNKEL come from the germline V gene (reference sequence). The CDR3 length is 13 residues. Germline trimming cut 10 bases from V and 9 bases from J; bases unmatched to any gene: 11. CDR3: CATTTREDSEQFF. In DNA form, the CDR3 reads TGTGCCACCACCACGCGGGAGGATAGTGAGCAGTTCTTC.

CDR3 sequence: CASSSAGVFGNTIYF. CDR3 in DNA: TGTGCCAGCAGCTCGGCAGGGGTTTTTGGAAACACCATATATTTT. The chain recombines TRBV5-4 with TRBJ1-3; TRBD1 might be the D (6 bases). In germline, CDR1 is SGHNT, CDR2 YYREEE (reference sequence). This CDR3 is built from 15 residues. The V gene lost 3 bases and the J gene lost 3 bases, with 13 bases spanning the gap. Full variable domain (rest looked up from reference TRBV5-4 and TRBJ1-3): ETGVTQSPTHLIKTRGQQVTLRCSSQSGHNTVSWYQQALGQGPQFIFQYYREEENGRGNFPPRFSGLQFPNYSSELNVNALELDDSALYLCASSSAGVFGNTIYFGEGSWLTVV.

The chain is built from TRBV19 and TRBJ2-1, with 14 bases matching TRBD2. Germline assignment: CDR1 LNHDA and CDR2 SQIVND (reference sequence). J was trimmed by 10 bases and V by 6 bases; bases with no gene match: 20. The CDR3 sequence is 19 residues long. The CDR3 loop is CASSPRGGTGTSGRGEQFF. In DNA form, the CDR3 reads TGTGCCAGTAGCCCCCGGGGGGGCACCGGGACTAGCGGGAGAGGGGAGCAGTTCTTC.

The V call is TRBV3-1 (or the pseudogene TRBV3-2), the J call TRBJ2-1, with TRBD1 matching 7 bases. Germline CDR1 is LGHDT and CDR2 is YNNKEL (reference sequence). The CDR3 has 14 amino acids. The J segment lost 7 bases and the V segment lost 4 bases, leaving 7 bases of the junction unmatched. The chain's CDR3 is CASSPTGLLNEQFF. DNA for the CDR3: TGTGCCAGCAGCCCGACAGGGTTGTTAAATGAGCAGTTCTTC.

The chain employs TRBV14 and TRBJ1-1, with D possibly being TRBD1 (5 bases). The CDR3 extends over 15 amino acids. The V and J ends lost 4 bases and 5 bases respectively, with 17 bases between them. Germline V gives CDR1 SGHDN, CDR2 FVKESK. DNA for the CDR3: TGTGCCAGCAGCCTAAGCGGGGGGATGCGAACTGAAGCTTTCTTT. It translates to CASSLSGGMRTEAFF.

The gene calls are TRBV10-3 and TRBJ2-2; D call uncertain. Germline lookup yields CDR1 ENHRY and CDR2 SYGVKD. Trimming removed 2 bases from V and 3 bases from J, with 7 bases in between. The length of the CDR3 is 14 residues. CDR3 region: CAISEAPYTGELFF. The CDR3 bases are TGTGCCATCAGTGAGGCGCCTTACACCGGGGAGCTGTTTTTT.

The rearrangement links TRBV15 to TRBJ1-4; 7 nucleotides agree with TRBD1. The CDR3 length is 15 residues. The germline V gene has CDR1 LNHNV and CDR2 YYDKDF (reference sequence). V shed 1 base and J 9 bases; nucleotides not matched to a gene: 8. The CDR3 loop is CATSRVPGGSKKLFF. The CDR3 DNA reads TGTGCCACCAGCAGAGTCCCAGGGGGTTCGAAAAAACTGTTTTTT.

This chain links TRBV5-4 with TRBJ2-7; 10 bases match TRBD1. Looked up from germline, CDR1 is SGHNT and CDR2 is YYREEE (reference sequence). The CDR3 runs 15 residues. The V segment lost 3 bases and the J segment 5 bases; nucleotides outside the gene matches: 8. This chain's CDR3 is CASSSGQGGMNEQYF. CDR3 nucleotides: TGTGCCAGCAGCTCTGGACAGGGGGGTATGAACGAGCAGTACTTC. Using reference TRBV5-4 and TRBJ2-7 for the parts outside the CDR3, the full variable domain is ETGVTQSPTHLIKTRGQQVTLRCSSQSGHNTVSWYQQALGQGPQFIFQYYREEENGRGNFPPRFSGLQFPNYSSELNVNALELDDSALYLCASSSGQGGMNEQYFGPGTRLTVT.

The genes are TRBV28 and TRBJ1-2; D gene uncertain. The CDR3 contains 16 residues. Germline assignment: CDR1 MDHEN and CDR2 SYDVKM. V dropped 8 bases and J dropped 8 bases, with 27 bases sitting between them. CDR3 loop: CASCSLQISKGLGYTF. CDR3 coding DNA: TGTGCCAGCTGTAGTTTGCAGATTTCAAAAGGACTCGGCTACACCTTC.

The chain couples TRBV10-2 to TRBJ2-7; D might be TRBD1 (5 bases). Germline V gives CDR1 WSHSY, CDR2 SAAADI. With 7 bases removed from V and 2 bases from J, the gap between germline ends came to 9 bases. CDR3 length equals 12 residues. This CDR3 reads CASTKGAYEQYF. In DNA form, the CDR3 reads TGCGCCAGCACAAAAGGGGCCTACGAGCAGTACTTC.

This clone was picked up one time. The chain carries TRBV6-6 and TRBJ2-2; TRBD2 is a possible D gene (6 bases). Germline CDR1 MNHNY, CDR2 SVGAGI (reference sequence). V lost 1 base and J 8 bases, leaving 11 bases between the germline ends. The CDR3 extends over 14 amino acids. The CDR3 here is CASSYLEGPGELFF. The CDR3 DNA reads as TGTGCCAGCAGTTACTTGGAGGGCCCTGGGGAGCTGTTTTTT.

The V call is TRBV7-2, the J call TRBJ2-5, with TRBD1 matching 10 bases. V gave up 2 bases and J gave up 4 bases; unmatched junction bases: 4. The CDR3 loop spans 15 amino acids. The germline gives CDR1 SGHTA, CDR2 FQGNSA. CDR3 residues: CASSLMRDRGETQYF. The CDR3 DNA is TGTGCCAGCAGCTTAATGAGGGACAGGGGAGAGACCCAGTACTTC.